These 30 T cell receptor beta chains came from one sample sequenced in a study of blood T cell repertoires in COVID-19. Assay: immunoSEQ multiplex PCR; the TCRdb copy retains only in-frame clones and omits some. Among 200,000 to 300,000 clones listed, around 86% were seen once. The material sequenced was peripheral blood. The receptors were sampled from a woman aged 55-69 years who had recovered from COVID-19.

V usage is TRBV6-5 and J usage is TRBJ2-7, with D possibly matching TRBD1 (5 bases). V lost 5 bases and J 8 bases, leaving 16 bases between the germline ends. Germline V gene lookup returns CDR1 MNHEY and CDR2 SVGAGI. There are 13 residues in the CDR3. This CDR3 reads CASSSDLQAKQYF. The CDR3 DNA follows: TGTGCCAGCAGTAGCGACTTACAGGCCAAGCAGTACTTC.

This chain joins TRBV5-1 and TRBJ2-1; D perhaps matches TRBD2 (5 bases). CDR1 and CDR2 (germline): SGHRS, YFSETQ. The CDR3 runs 14 residues. Trimming shortened V by 2 bases and J by 6 bases, and 12 bases separated the two germline ends. The CDR3 is CASSFRLAANEQFF. The CDR3 bases are TGCGCCAGCAGCTTCCGGCTAGCTGCCAATGAGCAGTTCTTC.

This chain connects TRBV5-1 to TRBJ1-1; 7 bases align to TRBD1. Per germline, CDR1 SGHRS and CDR2 YFSETQ. Unmatched junction bases numbered 14, after V lost 3 bases and J lost 0 bases. CDR3 length equals 18 residues. Here the CDR3 DNA reads TGCGCCAGCAGCTCGGAGATACAGGGGATTCTTATGAACACTGAAGCTTTCTTT. It encodes CASSSEIQGILMNTEAFF.

This clone has a count of ten or more. This chain uses TRBV12-5 with TRBJ2-1; D uncertain. The V end was cut by 0 bases, the J end by 7 bases, with 19 bases between. The CDR3 runs 17 residues. Germline CDR1 is LGHNT and CDR2 is FRNRAP. CDR3 nucleotide sequence: TGTGCTAGTGGTTTGGTACTCGGCGGTTTTGTGGTTAATGAGCAGTTCTTC. Translating it yields CASGLVLGGFVVNEQFF.

The chain joins TRBV7-3 to TRBJ1-1; 9 bases match TRBD1. V shed 4 bases and J 5 bases; nucleotides not matched to a gene: 2. The CDR3 contains 13 residues. Germline CDR1 reads SGHTA; CDR2 reads FQGTGA. As DNA, the CDR3 is TGTGCCAGCAGCTCTGGACAGGGGACTGAAGCTTTCTTT. It translates to CASSSGQGTEAFF.

This clone was observed a single time. The V gene is TRBV5-5, the J gene TRBJ2-1; D is undetermined. The V gene's germline CDR1 is SGHKS and CDR2 YYEKEE (reference sequence). The V end lost 0 bases, the J end lost 0 bases, and 4 bases lay between the germline ends. CDR3 size: 14 residues. CDR3 nucleotide sequence: TGTGCCAGCAGCTTGGTTCTCTCCTACAATGAGCAGTTCTTC. Translation gives CASSLVLSYNEQFF.

The rearrangement uses TRBV5-4 and TRBJ2-7; 7 bases line up with TRBD1. With 4 bases clipped from V and 2 bases from J, the junction kept 9 bases outside the gene matches. CDR3 length: 15 residues. Germline V CDR1 and CDR2: SGHNT, YYREEE (reference sequence). CDR3 bases: TGTGCCAGCAGCGCGCCCCGACAGGGTCCCTACGAGCAGTACTTC. Its protein is CASSAPRQGPYEQYF.

The rearrangement links TRBV5-1 to TRBJ2-7; 10 bases align to TRBD1. The CDR3 is 15 residues long. The V segment lost 2 bases and the J segment 7 bases; nucleotides outside the gene matches: 9. Germline CDR1 reads SGHRS; CDR2 reads YFSETQ. The CDR3 protein is CASSLTGTGVREQYF. The CDR3 DNA reads TGCGCCAGCAGCTTAACCGGGACAGGGGTGCGGGAGCAGTACTTC.

The rearrangement uses TRBV14 and TRBJ1-2; TRBD1 might be the D (5 bases). The V gene's germline CDR1 is SGHDN and CDR2 FVKESK. The V end was cut by 2 bases, the J end by 7 bases, with 14 bases between. The CDR3 has 14 amino acids. Here the CDR3 reads CASSQTHGGIGYTF. The CDR3 DNA is TGTGCCAGCAGCCAAACCCATGGGGGGATTGGCTACACCTTC.

The rearrangement joins TRBV5-1 to TRBJ2-2; TRBD1 matches 8 bases. In germline, CDR1 is SGHRS, CDR2 YFSETQ. J lost 0 bases, V lost 2 bases, and 21 bases had no gene match. The CDR3 loop spans 22 amino acids. CDR3 sequence: CASSFPIKIQGDPPANTGELFF. In DNA, the CDR3 is TGCGCCAGCAGCTTCCCAATTAAAATACAGGGGGACCCTCCAGCGAACACCGGGGAGCTGTTTTTT.

The chain combines TRBV19 with TRBJ2-7; tentatively, D is TRBD2 (5 bases). In germline, CDR1 is LNHDA, CDR2 SQIVND (reference sequence). CDR3 length equals 16 residues. V lost 1 base, J lost 5 bases, and 18 bases lay in between. DNA of the CDR3: TGTGCCAGTAGTATAGGTCCTTTGGACTCTGCTCACGAGCAGTACTTC. Protein: CASSIGPLDSAHEQYF. The variable domain in full, completed from reference TRBV19 and TRBJ2-7, reads DGGITQSPKYLFRKEGQNVTLSCEQNLNHDAMYWYRQDPGQGLRLIYYSQIVNDFQKGDIAEGYSVSREKKESFPLTVTSAQKNPTAFYLCASSIGPLDSAHEQYFGPGTRLTVT.

The J gene is TRBJ1-1, the V gene TRBV7-9; possibly TRBD1 for D (5 bases). The CDR3 is 14 residues long. The germline CDR1 and CDR2 sequences are SEHNR and FQNEAQ (reference sequence). Between the trimmed V and J ends, which lost 4 bases and 0 bases, there was a span of 9 bases. The chain's CDR3 is CASSSFRVNTEAFF. CDR3 coding DNA: TGTGCCAGCAGCTCATTCAGGGTGAACACTGAAGCTTTCTTT.

J is TRBJ2-7 and V is TRBV19; D possibly corresponds to TRBD1 (5 bases). The CDR3 sequence is 14 residues long. Germline assignment: CDR1 LNHDA and CDR2 SQIVND (reference sequence). The germline V and J ends were trimmed by 2 bases and 2 bases, with 10 bases remaining between them. The CDR3 bases are TGTGCCAGTAGTATAACTACAGGTACCTACGAGCAGTACTTC. Amino acids: CASSITTGTYEQYF.

The V and J genes are TRBV6-5 and TRBJ1-4; maybe TRBD1 (5 bases). Germline CDR1 and CDR2: MNHEY and SVGAGI. Between the trimmed V and J ends, which lost 6 bases and 7 bases, there was a span of 12 bases. The CDR3 covers 13 residues. The CDR3 reads CASRGGRSEKLFF. CDR3 sequence (DNA): TGTGCCAGCAGGGGGGGAAGAAGTGAAAAACTGTTTTTT.

This chain connects TRBV9 to TRBJ2-1; TRBD2 matches at 16 bases. V lost 0 bases, J lost 7 bases, and 7 bases stayed unmatched. The CDR3 totals 18 residues. Germline lookup yields CDR1 SGDLS and CDR2 YYNGEE. The DNA for the CDR3 is TGTGCCAGCAGCGTAGGAGGGACTAGCGGGGGGGTACTGAATGAGCAGTTCTTC. This gives the protein CASSVGGTSGGVLNEQFF. The entire variable domain, with the rest obtained from reference TRBV9 and TRBJ2-1, is as follows: DSGVTQTPKHLITATGQRVTLRCSPRSGDLSVYWYQQSLDQGLQFLIQYYNGEERAKGNILERFSAQQFPDLHSELNLSSLELGDSALYFCASSVGGTSGGVLNEQFFGPGTRLTVL.

V usage is TRBV4-3 and J usage is TRBJ1-1; TRBD1 is a possible D gene (5 bases). V was shortened by 0 bases and J by 8 bases, with 16 bases between the two germline ends. This CDR3 has 15 residues. CDR1 is LGHNA, CDR2 YSLEER, per germline. Here the CDR3 DNA reads TGCGCCAGCAGCCAAGATCCAGGGAAAAAGGTCGAAGCTTTCTTT. Its protein product is CASSQDPGKKVEAFF.

The gene calls are TRBV6-1 and TRBJ1-4, with D possibly being TRBD1 (5 bases). From germline, CDR1 is MNHNS and CDR2 SASEGT. The CDR3 is made up of 16 amino acids. V shed 0 bases and J shed 7 bases, with 15 bases lying between them. CDR3 in amino acids: CASSEAIRQPFEKLFF. The CDR3 DNA sequence: TGTGCCAGCAGTGAAGCAATTAGACAGCCCTTTGAAAAACTGTTTTTT.

The genes are TRBV18 and TRBJ2-7; maybe TRBD2 (6 bases). The CDR3 is 15 residues long. The ends were cut back, 1 base at V and 2 bases at J, with 12 bases in the middle. CDR1 KGHSH and CDR2 LQKENI come from the germline V gene. Here the CDR3 reads CASSPLGGSAYEQYF. The CDR3 DNA sequence: TGTGCCAGCTCACCACTGGGGGGATCCGCCTACGAGCAGTACTTC.

This clone was picked up one time. The DNA for the CDR3 is TGTGCCAGCAGCTTAGTGGGGACACGAGTCCAAGAGACCCAGTACTTC. It codes for CASSLVGTRVQETQYF. The J gene is TRBJ2-5, the V gene TRBV11-2; D is possibly TRBD1 (6 bases). CDR1 is SGHAT and CDR2 is FQNNGV in the germline V gene. This CDR3 comprises 16 residues. With 1 base removed from V and 1 base from J, the gap between germline ends came to 13 bases.

This chain uses TRBV6-5 with TRBJ2-3; 11 nucleotides match TRBD2. V trimming: 4 bases; J trimming: 5 bases; junction bases outside the gene matches: 5. The CDR3 has 15 residues. Germline V gene data show CDR1 as MNHEY and CDR2 as SVGAGI. The CDR3 here is CASSLAGGLVDTQYF. In nucleotides, the CDR3 is TGTGCCAGCAGTTTAGCGGGGGGGCTGGTAGATACGCAGTATTTT.

This clone was detected only once. This chain uses TRBV5-5 with TRBJ2-1; 10 bases match TRBD1. V lost 7 bases to trimming and J lost 9 bases; unmatched junction nucleotides: 7. CDR3 length equals 13 residues. CDR1 is SGHKS, CDR2 YYEKEE, per germline (reference sequence). This CDR3 reads CASGGTGVGEQFF. CDR3 sequence (DNA): TGTGCCAGCGGCGGGACAGGGGTCGGTGAGCAGTTCTTC.

V and J are TRBV9 and TRBJ1-2; TRBD1 matches 9 bases. The CDR3 runs 16 residues. CDR1 is SGDLS and CDR2 is YYNGEE in the germline V gene. The V and J ends lost 3 bases and 2 bases, in that order; junction bases with no gene match: 8. The CDR3 sequence: CASSDNTGTGNYGYTF. The CDR3 DNA reads TGTGCCAGCAGCGATAATACCGGGACAGGGAACTATGGCTACACCTTC.

The chain carries TRBV19 and TRBJ2-7; 9 bases align to TRBD1. Germline values: CDR1 LNHDA, CDR2 SQIVND (reference sequence). Losses at the gene ends were 7 bases for V and 2 bases for J; bases not matched to a gene: 6. CDR3 length: 14 amino acids. The CDR3, as DNA: TGTGCCAGTAAGGGACAGGGTAGAGCCTACGAGCAGTACTTC. As protein: CASKGQGRAYEQYF.

The chain joins TRBV18 to TRBJ2-7, with D tentatively TRBD1 (5 bases). The CDR3 loop spans 15 amino acids. The V end lost 1 base, the J end lost 2 bases, and 12 bases lay between the germline ends. Germline V gene sequence: CDR1 KGHSH, CDR2 LQKENI. The CDR3 DNA is TGTGCCAGCTCACCACGCGGACACTCAACCTACGAGCAGTACTTC. It encodes CASSPRGHSTYEQYF.

The genes are TRBV24-1 and TRBJ2-6, with 7 bases matching TRBD1. The germline gives CDR1 KGHDR, CDR2 SFDVKD. Trimming took 4 bases from V and 4 from J; bases not matched to a gene: 9. The CDR3 covers 17 residues. The CDR3 sequence is CATSEPFDRAGANVLTF. As DNA, the CDR3 is TGTGCCACCAGTGAGCCTTTCGACAGGGCCGGGGCCAACGTCCTGACTTTC.

The rearrangement joins TRBV15 to TRBJ2-7; 7 positions match TRBD1. The length of the CDR3 is 14 residues. V lost 4 bases, J lost 5 bases, and 8 bases stayed unmatched. Per germline, CDR1 LNHNV and CDR2 YYDKDF (reference sequence). The CDR3 DNA reads as TGTGCCACCAGCACCCGGGACAGTCCGGACGAGCAGTACTTC. Translation: CATSTRDSPDEQYF.

This clone was observed once. The gene calls are TRBV5-8 and TRBJ1-2; D possibly corresponds to TRBD1 (5 bases). V lost 2 bases and J lost 1, with 9 bases in between. Germline CDR1 SGHTS, CDR2 YDEGEE. The CDR3 has 14 residues. For the CDR3, the DNA is TGTGCCAGCAGCTTTAACAGGAATAACTATGGCTACACCTTC. Amino acids: CASSFNRNNYGYTF. The full variable domain, its missing parts supplied by reference TRBV5-8 and TRBJ1-2, is EAGVTQSPTHLIKTRGQQATLRCSPISGHTSVYWYQQALGLGLQFLLWYDEGEERNRGNFPPRFSGRQFPNYSSELNVNALELEDSALYLCASSFNRNNYGYTFGSGTRLTVV.

The genes are TRBV15 and TRBJ2-6, with 11 bases fitting TRBD1. From germline, CDR1 is LNHNV and CDR2 YYDKDF (reference sequence). This CDR3 contains 22 residues. J was trimmed by 7 bases and V by 0 bases; bases with no gene match: 20. CDR3: CATSRDLVDRGLALSGANVLTF. CDR3 DNA sequence: TGTGCCACCAGCAGAGATTTGGTGGACAGGGGGCTAGCCCTCTCCGGAGCCAACGTCCTGACTTTC.

This rearrangement joins TRBV28 to TRBJ1-5; D may be TRBD1 (6 bases). The germline V and J ends were trimmed by 7 bases and 3 bases, with 19 bases remaining between them. The CDR3 runs 16 residues. Germline V gene lookup returns CDR1 MDHEN and CDR2 SYDVKM. The CDR3, as DNA: TGTGCCAGCAACCTAAATACAGGGACCTCCAATCAGCCCCAGCATTTT. Translated: CASNLNTGTSNQPQHF.

V gene TRBV6-6 combines with J gene TRBJ1-1, with a weak D call TRBD1 (6 bases). The CDR3 runs to 12 residues. Trimming removed 7 bases from V and 10 bases from J, with 16 bases in between. Germline V gives CDR1 MNHNY, CDR2 SVGAGI (reference sequence). CDR3 amino acids: CASTSDAGVAFF. The CDR3 DNA follows: TGTGCCAGCACCTCCGATGCAGGGGTAGCTTTCTTT.